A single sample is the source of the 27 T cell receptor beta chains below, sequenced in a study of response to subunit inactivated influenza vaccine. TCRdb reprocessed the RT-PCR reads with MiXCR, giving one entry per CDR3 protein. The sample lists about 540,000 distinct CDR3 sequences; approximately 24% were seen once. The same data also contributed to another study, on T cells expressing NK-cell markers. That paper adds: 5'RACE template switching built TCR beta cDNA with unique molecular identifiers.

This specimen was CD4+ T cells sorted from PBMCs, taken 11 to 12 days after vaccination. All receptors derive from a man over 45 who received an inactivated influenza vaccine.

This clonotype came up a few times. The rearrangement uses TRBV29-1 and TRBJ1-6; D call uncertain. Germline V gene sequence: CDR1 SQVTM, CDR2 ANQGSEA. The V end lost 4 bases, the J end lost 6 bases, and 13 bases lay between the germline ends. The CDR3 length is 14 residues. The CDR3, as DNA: TGCAGCGTTGCGGCGGGAAGACCTAATTCACCCCTCCACTTT. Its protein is CSVAAGRPNSPLHF.

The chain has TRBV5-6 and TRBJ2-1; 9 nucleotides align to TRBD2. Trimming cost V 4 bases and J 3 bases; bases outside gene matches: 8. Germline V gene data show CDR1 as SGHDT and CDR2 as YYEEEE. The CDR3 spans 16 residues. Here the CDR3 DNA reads TGTGCCAGCAGCGGAGACCGGACTAGCGACTACAATGAGCAGTTCTTC. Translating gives CASSGDRTSDYNEQFF.

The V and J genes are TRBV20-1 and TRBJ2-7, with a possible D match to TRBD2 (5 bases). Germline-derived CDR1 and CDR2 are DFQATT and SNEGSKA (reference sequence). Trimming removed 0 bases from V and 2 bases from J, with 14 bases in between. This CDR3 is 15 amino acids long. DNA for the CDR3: TGCAGTGCTAGAGATTCGGACTCCCAAACCTACGAGCAGTACTTC. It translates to CSARDSDSQTYEQYF.

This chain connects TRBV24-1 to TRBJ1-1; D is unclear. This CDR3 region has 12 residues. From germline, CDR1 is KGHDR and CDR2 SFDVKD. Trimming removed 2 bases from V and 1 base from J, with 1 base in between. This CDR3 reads CATSDWNTEAFF. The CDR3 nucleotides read TGTGCCACCAGTGATTGGAACACTGAAGCTTTCTTT.

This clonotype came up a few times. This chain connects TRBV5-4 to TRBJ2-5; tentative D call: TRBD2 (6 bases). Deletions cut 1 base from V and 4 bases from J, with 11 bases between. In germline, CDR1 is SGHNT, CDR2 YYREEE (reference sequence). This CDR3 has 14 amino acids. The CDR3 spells CASSLHGGAETQYF. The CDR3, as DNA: TGTGCCAGCAGCTTGCACGGGGGAGCAGAGACCCAGTACTTC. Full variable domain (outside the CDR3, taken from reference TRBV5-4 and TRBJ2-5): ETGVTQSPTHLIKTRGQQVTLRCSSQSGHNTVSWYQQALGQGPQFIFQYYREEENGRGNFPPRFSGLQFPNYSSELNVNALELDDSALYLCASSLHGGAETQYFGPGTRLLVL.

The CDR3 is CAISRDSYEQYF. DNA of the CDR3: TGTGCCATCAGTCGGGACAGCTACGAGCAGTACTTC. The V and J genes are TRBV10-3 and TRBJ2-7; TRBD1 matches 7 bases. The CDR3 spans 12 residues. The V and J ends lost 5 bases and 3 bases, in that order; junction bases with no gene match: 1. Germline loops: CDR1 ENHRY, CDR2 SYGVKD.

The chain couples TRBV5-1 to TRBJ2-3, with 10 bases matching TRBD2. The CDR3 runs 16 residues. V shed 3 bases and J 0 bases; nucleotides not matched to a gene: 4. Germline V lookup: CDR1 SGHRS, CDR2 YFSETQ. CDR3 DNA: TGCGCCAGCAGCTGGGGACTAGCGAGTAGCACAGATACGCAGTATTTT. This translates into CASSWGLASSTDTQYF.

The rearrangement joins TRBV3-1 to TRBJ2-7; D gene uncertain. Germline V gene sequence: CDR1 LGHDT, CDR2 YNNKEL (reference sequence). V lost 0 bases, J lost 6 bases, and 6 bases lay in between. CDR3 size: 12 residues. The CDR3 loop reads CASSQEPAEQYF. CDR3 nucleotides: TGTGCCAGCAGCCAAGAACCTGCCGAGCAGTACTTC.

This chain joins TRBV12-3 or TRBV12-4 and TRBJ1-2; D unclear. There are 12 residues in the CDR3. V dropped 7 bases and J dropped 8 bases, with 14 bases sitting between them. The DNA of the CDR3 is TGTGCCAGCAACCCCGACGGGGTCGGCTACACCTTC. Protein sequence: CASNPDGVGYTF.

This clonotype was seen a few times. CDR3 amino acids: CSAKGTVNQPQHF. In nucleotides, the CDR3 is TGCAGTGCCAAGGGGACAGTCAATCAGCCCCAGCATTTT. The rearrangement joins TRBV20-1 to TRBJ1-5, with 7 bases lining up with TRBD1. This CDR3 comprises 13 residues. V lost 6 bases to trimming and J lost 3 bases; unmatched junction nucleotides: 5. CDR1 DFQATT and CDR2 SNEGSKA come from the germline V gene (reference sequence).

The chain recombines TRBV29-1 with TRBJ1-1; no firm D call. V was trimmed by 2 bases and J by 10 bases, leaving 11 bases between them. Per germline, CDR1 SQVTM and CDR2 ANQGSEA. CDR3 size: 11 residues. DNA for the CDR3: TGCAGCGTTGAAAGTATGTGGGGAGCTTTCTTT. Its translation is CSVESMWGAFF.

Here the CDR3 reads CSVAGLAGGETQYF. Written as DNA, the CDR3 is TGCAGCGTGGCGGGACTAGCGGGGGGGGAGACCCAGTACTTC. This chain connects TRBV29-1 to TRBJ2-5, with 16 nucleotides matching TRBD2. CDR3 length: 14 residues. Trimming took 6 bases from V and 5 from J; bases not matched to a gene: 3. CDR1 and CDR2 from the germline V gene are SQVTM and ANQGSEA.

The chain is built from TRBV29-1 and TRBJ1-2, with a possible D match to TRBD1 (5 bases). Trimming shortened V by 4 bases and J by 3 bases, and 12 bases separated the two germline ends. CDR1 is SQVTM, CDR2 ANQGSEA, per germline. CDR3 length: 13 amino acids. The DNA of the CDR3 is TGCAGCGTTGCGGTGGGGCTGGACTATGGCTACACCTTC. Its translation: CSVAVGLDYGYTF.

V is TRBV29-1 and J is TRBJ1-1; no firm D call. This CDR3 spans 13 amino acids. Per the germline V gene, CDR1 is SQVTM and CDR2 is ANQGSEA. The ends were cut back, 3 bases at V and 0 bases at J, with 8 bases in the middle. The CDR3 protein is CSVDHGMNTEAFF. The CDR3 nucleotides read TGCAGCGTTGACCACGGGATGAACACTGAAGCTTTCTTT.

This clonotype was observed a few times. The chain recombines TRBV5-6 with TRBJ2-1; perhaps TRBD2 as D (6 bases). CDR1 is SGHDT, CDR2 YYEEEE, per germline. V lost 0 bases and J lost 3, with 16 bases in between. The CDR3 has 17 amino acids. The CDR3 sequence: CASSLEVREDLYNEQFF. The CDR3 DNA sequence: TGTGCCAGCAGCTTGGAAGTGAGGGAGGACCTCTACAATGAGCAGTTCTTC. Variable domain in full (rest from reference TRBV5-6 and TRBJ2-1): DAGVTQSPTHLIKTRGQQVTLRCSPKSGHDTVSWYQQALGQGPQFIFQYYEEEERQRGNFPDRFSGHQFPNYSSELNVNALLLGDSALYLCASSLEVREDLYNEQFFGPGTRLTVL.

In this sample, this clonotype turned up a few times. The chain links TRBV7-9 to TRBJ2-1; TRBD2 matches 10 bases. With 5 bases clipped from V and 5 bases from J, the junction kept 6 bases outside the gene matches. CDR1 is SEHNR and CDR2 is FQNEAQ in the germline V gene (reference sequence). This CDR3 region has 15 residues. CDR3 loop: CASSPPGLAHNEQFF. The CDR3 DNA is TGTGCCAGCAGCCCGCCGGGACTAGCGCACAATGAGCAGTTCTTC.

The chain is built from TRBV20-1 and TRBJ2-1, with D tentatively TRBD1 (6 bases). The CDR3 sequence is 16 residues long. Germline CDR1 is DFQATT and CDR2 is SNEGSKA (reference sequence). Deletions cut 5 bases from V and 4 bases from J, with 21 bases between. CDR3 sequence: CSASPLTGTLYNEQFF. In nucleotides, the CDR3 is TGCAGTGCTTCCCCTCTGACAGGAACCCTTTACAATGAGCAGTTCTTC.

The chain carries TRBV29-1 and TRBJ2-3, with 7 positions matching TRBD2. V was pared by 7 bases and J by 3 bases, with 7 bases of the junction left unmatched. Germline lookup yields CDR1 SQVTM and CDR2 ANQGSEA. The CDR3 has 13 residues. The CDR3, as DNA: TGCAGCGCTGAGCGGGGTTGGACAGATACGCAGTATTTT. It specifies CSAERGWTDTQYF.

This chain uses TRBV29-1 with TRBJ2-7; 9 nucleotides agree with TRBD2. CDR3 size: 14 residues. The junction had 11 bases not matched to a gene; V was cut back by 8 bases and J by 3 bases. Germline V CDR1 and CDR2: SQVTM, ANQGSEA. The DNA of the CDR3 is TGCAGCAGGGGGAGCGGGAGGCACTGCTACGAGCAGTACTTC. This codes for CSRGSGRHCYEQYF.

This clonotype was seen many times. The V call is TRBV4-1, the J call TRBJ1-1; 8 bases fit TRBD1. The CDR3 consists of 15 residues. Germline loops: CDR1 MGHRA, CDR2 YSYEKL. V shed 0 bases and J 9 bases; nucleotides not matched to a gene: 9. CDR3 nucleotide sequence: TGCGCCAGCAGCCAAGAGTCTGGACAGGGCCGTAAAGCTTTCTTT. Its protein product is CASSQESGQGRKAFF.

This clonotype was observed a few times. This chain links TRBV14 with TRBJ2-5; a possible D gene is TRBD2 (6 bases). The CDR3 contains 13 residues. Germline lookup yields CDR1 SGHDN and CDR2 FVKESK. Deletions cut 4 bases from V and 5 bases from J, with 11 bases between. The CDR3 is CASSLEGPETQYF. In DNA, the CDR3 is TGTGCCAGCAGCCTGGAGGGTCCCGAGACCCAGTACTTC. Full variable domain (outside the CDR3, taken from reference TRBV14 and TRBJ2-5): EAGVTQFPSHSVIEKGQTVTLRCDPISGHDNLYWYRRVMGKEIKFLLHFVKESKQDESGMPNNRFLAERTGGTYSTLKVQPAELEDSGVYFCASSLEGPETQYFGPGTRLLVL.

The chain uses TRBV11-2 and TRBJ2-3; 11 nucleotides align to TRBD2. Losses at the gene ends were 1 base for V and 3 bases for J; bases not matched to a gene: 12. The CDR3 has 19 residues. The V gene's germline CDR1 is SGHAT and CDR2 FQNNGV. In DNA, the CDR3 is TGTGCCAGCAGCTTAGTTGGTAGCGGGGGGGCCCTTGGGACAGATACGCAGTATTTT. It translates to CASSLVGSGGALGTDTQYF.

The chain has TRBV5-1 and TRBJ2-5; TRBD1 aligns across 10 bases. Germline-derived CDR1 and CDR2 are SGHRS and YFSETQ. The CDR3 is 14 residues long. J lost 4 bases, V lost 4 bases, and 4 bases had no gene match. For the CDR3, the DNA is TGCGCCAGCAGCACGACAGGGGGCATAGAGACCCAGTACTTC. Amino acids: CASSTTGGIETQYF.

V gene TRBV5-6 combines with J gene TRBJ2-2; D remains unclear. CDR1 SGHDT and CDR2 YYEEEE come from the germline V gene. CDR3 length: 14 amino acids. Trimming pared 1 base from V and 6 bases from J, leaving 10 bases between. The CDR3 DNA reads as TGTGCCAGCAGCTTGCAACCTGAGGCCGGGGAGCTGTTTTTT. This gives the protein CASSLQPEAGELFF.

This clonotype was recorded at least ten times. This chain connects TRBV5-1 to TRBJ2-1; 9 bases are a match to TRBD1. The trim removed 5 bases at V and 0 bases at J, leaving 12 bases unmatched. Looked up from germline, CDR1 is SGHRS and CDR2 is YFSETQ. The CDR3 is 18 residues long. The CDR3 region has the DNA TGCGCCAGCAGACCGGGACAGGGTTGGGAGAGCTCCTACAATGAGCAGTTCTTC. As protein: CASRPGQGWESSYNEQFF.

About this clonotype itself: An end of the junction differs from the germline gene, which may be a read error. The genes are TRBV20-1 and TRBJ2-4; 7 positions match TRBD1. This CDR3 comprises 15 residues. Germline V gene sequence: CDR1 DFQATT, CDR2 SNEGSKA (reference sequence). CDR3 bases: TGTAGTGCTAGAGTTGCAGGGGGTTCGAAAAACATTCAGTACTTC. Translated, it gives CSARVAGGSKNIQYF.

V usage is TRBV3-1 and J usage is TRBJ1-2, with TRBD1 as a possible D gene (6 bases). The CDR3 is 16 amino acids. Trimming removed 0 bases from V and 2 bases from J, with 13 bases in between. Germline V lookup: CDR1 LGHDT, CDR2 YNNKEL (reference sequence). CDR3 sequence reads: CASSQEARGLNYGYTF. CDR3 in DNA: TGTGCCAGCAGCCAAGAAGCAAGGGGGTTGAACTATGGCTACACCTTC.